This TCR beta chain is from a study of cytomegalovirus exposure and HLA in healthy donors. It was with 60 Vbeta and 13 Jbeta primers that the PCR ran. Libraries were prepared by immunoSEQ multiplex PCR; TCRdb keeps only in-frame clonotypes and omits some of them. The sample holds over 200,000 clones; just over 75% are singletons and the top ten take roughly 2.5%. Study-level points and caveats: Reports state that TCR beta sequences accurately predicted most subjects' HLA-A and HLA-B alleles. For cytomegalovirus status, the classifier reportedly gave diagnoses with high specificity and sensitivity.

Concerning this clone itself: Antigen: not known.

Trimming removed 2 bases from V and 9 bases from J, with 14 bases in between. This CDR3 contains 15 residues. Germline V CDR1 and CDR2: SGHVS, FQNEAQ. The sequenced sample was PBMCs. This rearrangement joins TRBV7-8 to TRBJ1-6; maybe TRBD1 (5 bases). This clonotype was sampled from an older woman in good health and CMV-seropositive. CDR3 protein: CASSLSGGYGSPLHF. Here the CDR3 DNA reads TGTGCCAGCAGCTTAAGTGGGGGGTACGGTTCACCCCTCCACTTT.